The rows below give T cell receptor beta chains drawn from one sample of a study of a mutant IDH1 vaccine in newly diagnosed glioma. Sequencing used immunoSEQ multiplex PCR; TCRdb keeps in-frame clones, though not all of them. The sample lists around 58,000 clones; approximately 81% were seen once. The antigens these receptors bind are not known. Sequenced material: PBMCs, taken from a glioma patient whose treatment included an IDH1 peptide vaccine. The receptor source for this set is a man between 25 and 39 years old with glioma. The CDR3 runs from the conserved cysteine through the conserved F or W. Clone size is stated in some rows and not others, as once, few, many or a class when expanded.

TRBV7-9	medium-sized	TRBJ1-1	CASRGTVNTEAFF
TRBV28	.	TRBJ2-7	CASREGQSSYEQYF
TRBV2	.	TRBJ2-1	CATSGLRGQGGWYEQFF
TRBV18	.	TRBJ1-1	CASSPQTNTEAFF
TRBV18	.	TRBJ1-3	CASSPGDKRNTIYF
TRBV7-9	once	TRBJ1-6	CASSFRQGPISSYNSPLHF
TRBV6-4	.	TRBJ1-2	CASSDLPGSTVNYGYTF
TRBV6-6	.	TRBJ1-6	CASSSFDGVGSPLHF
TRBV10-1	.	TRBJ2-3	CASSESIFTDTQYF
TRBV19	.	TRBJ2-7	CASSRRQGINEQYF
TRBV30	once	TRBJ2-2	CAWGQVTGELFF
TRBV10-3	.	TRBJ1-3	CAISLTAGTLGGGNTIYF
TRBV6-5	.	TRBJ1-1	CASNIMNTEAFF